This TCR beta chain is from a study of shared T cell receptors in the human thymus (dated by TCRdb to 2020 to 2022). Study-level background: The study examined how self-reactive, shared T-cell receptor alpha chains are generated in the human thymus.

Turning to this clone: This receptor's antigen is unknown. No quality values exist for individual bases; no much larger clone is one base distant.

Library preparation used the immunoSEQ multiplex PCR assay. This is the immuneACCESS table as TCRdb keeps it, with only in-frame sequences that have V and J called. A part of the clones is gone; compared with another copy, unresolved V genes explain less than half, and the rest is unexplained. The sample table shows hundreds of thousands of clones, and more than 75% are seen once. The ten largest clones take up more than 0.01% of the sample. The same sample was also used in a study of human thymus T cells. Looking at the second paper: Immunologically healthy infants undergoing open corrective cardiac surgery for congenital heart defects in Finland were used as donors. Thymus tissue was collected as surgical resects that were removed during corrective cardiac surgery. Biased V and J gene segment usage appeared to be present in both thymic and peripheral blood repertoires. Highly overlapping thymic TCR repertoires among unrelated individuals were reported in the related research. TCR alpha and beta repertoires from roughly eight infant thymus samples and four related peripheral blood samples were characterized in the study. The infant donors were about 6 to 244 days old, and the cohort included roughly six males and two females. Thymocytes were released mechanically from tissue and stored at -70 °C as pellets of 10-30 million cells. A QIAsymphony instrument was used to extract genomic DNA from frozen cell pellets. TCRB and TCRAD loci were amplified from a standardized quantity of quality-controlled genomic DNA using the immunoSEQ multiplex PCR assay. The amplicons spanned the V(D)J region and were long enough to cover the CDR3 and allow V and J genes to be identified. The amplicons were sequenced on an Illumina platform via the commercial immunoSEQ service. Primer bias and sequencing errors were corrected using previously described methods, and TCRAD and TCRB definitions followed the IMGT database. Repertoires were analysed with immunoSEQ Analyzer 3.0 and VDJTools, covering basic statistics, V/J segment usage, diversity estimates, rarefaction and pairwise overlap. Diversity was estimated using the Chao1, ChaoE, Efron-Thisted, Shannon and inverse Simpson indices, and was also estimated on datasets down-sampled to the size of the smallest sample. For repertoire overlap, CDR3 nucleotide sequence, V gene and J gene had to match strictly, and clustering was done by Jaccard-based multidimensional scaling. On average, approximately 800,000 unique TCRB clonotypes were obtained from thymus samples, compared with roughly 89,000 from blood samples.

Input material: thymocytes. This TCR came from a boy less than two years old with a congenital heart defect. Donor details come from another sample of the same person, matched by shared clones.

CDR3 loop: CASNLVGLATETQYF. The nucleotide sequence reads TGTGCCAGCAATCTCGTGGGACTAGCTACGGAGACCCAGTACTTC. Recombination linked TRBV21-1 to TRBJ2-5; the table's D call of TRBD2 was not tested on the DNA. TRBV21-1 is annotated as a pseudogene. The CDR3 goes from the cysteine to the phenylalanine over 15 residues. The DNA shown is the 45-base CDR3, in frame from base 1.